Described below is a single TCR beta chain sequence and its context. The sample is drawn from a study of blood T cell repertoires in COVID-19. The wider study: Collection of acute and convalescent COVID-19 samples took place in the United States, Italy and Spain. From T cells, B-cell-depleted T cells, or PBMCs came the material, which was cDNA or gDNA.

Per the authors' pipeline: Estimation of nucleated cell counts was performed using reference gene primer amplification. TCRdb's copy holds only in-frame clones and misses some; the assay was immunoSEQ multiplex PCR. V and J calls and clone size come straight from that table; D and trimming were deduced from the DNA. The sample has around 27,000 clones; roughly four fifths are singletons. Sequencing input: peripheral blood. This TCR derives from a man between 65 and 85 years old with active COVID-19.

The CDR3 loop reads CSVESGQGENGYTF. CDR3 sequence (DNA): TGCAGCGTTGAAAGCGGACAGGGGGAGAATGGCTACACCTTC. The chain joins TRBV29-1 to TRBJ1-2; 10 positions agree with TRBD1. This CDR3 is 14 amino acids long. Germline V gene sequence: CDR1 SQVTM, CDR2 ANQGSEA. The V gene end was trimmed by 2 bases and the J gene end by 6 bases; junction bases not matched to a gene: 6.